This entry describes one TCR beta chain. Its target is not known. PCR primers comprised 60 Vbeta and 13 Jbeta primers. Repertoires were generated with immunoSEQ multiplex PCR, while TCRdb's copy carries only in-frame clones and drops some. The data contain 85,000 to 120,000 clones, roughly 82% of them seen just once; the ten biggest clones take up around 6.4%. The data were taken from a study of cytomegalovirus exposure and HLA in healthy donors. Overall study: Approximately 85 million unique TCRs from HLA-typed donors made up an early data release.

General observations from the study: Another analysis was done later, and it associated approximately 18,000 TCR beta sequences with HLA alleles at 0.05 false discovery rate. Association of a missense DCLRE1C variant with TCR beta V- and J-gene trimming was reported in a later analysis.

Sequenced sample: PBMCs. This clonotype originated in a woman in her fifties or sixties in good health and CMV-seropositive.

The CDR3 sequence is CASILRGGGNQPQHF. Written as DNA, the CDR3 is TGTGCCAGCATCCTAAGGGGGGGCGGCAATCAGCCCCAGCATTTT. The chain uses TRBV6-1 and TRBJ1-5; D perhaps matches TRBD1 (6 bases). The CDR3 sequence is 15 residues long. Germline-derived CDR1 and CDR2 are MNHNS and SASEGT. The V and J ends lost 7 bases and 2 bases respectively, with 15 bases between them.